A selection of T cell receptor beta chains follows, all from one sample in a study of T cell changes during pregnancy in multiple sclerosis. Using immunoSEQ multiplex PCR, the repertoire was profiled, and TCRdb retains in-frame clones only, with some absent. The sample lists 30,000 to 45,000 clones; approximately 92% were seen once. Sequences were derived from CD8+ T cells from peripheral blood mononuclear cells, sampled before pregnancy. Receptors originate from a female donor with multiple sclerosis, enrolled in a pregnancy study. The CDR3 runs from the conserved cysteine through the conserved F or W. Fields, in order: V gene, clone size, J gene, D gene, CDR3 protein, CDR3 DNA. D genes are given only for firm matches. Clone sizes are given selectively: once, few, many, or a class where the clone is expanded.

TRBV6-6	NA	TRBJ1-1	TRBD1	CASRDSLNTEAFF	TGTGCCAGCCGGGACAGTTTGAACACTGAAGCTTTCTTT
TRBV2	NA	TRBJ2-5	TRBD2	CASSELAGGGSRETQYF	TGTGCCAGCAGTGAACTAGCGGGGGGCGGCTCAAGGGAGACCCAGTACTTC
TRBV2	NA	TRBJ2-1	NA	CASTESDYYNEQFF	TGTGCCAGCACCGAATCGGACTACTACAATGAGCAGTTCTTC
TRBV5-5	NA	TRBJ1-2	TRBD1	CASSSRDRTGEGYTF	TGTGCCAGCAGCTCTCGGGACAGGACGGGGGAAGGCTACACCTTC
TRBV5-1	NA	TRBJ1-2	NA	CASSLAREAGYGYTF	TGCGCCAGCAGCTTGGCCAGAGAGGCGGGGTATGGCTACACCTTC
TRBV9	NA	TRBJ2-3	TRBD2	CASSVEGLAGSTDTQYF	TGTGCCAGCAGCGTAGAGGGACTAGCGGGAAGCACAGATACGCAGTATTTT
TRBV18	NA	TRBJ1-2	NA	CASSPTGKWDYGYTF	TGTGCCAGCTCACCTACAGGGAAATGGGACTATGGCTACACCTTC
TRBV5-1	NA	TRBJ2-3	NA	CASSSTGPAQYF	TGCGCCAGCAGCTCGACAGGCCCTGCGCAGTATTTT
TRBV5-4	NA	TRBJ2-7	NA	CASSWQGDSYEQYF	TGTGCCAGCAGCTGGCAGGGTGACTCCTACGAGCAGTACTTC
TRBV5-1	NA	TRBJ2-3	NA	CASSLDKGSTDTQYF	TGCGCCAGCAGCTTGGATAAGGGGTCCACAGATACGCAGTATTTT
TRBV28	NA	TRBJ2-1	TRBD1	CASSLTWTGSDNEQFF	TGTGCCAGCAGTCTCACTTGGACAGGGTCGGACAATGAGCAGTTCTTC
TRBV9	once	TRBJ2-2	TRBD2	CASSPEAGAGGELFF	TGTGCCAGCAGCCCGGAAGCGGGAGCTGGCGGGGAGCTGTTTTTT
TRBV21-1	NA	TRBJ1-2	NA	CASSKGRDRVNGYTF	TGTGCCAGCAGCAAAGGGCGGGACAGGGTGAATGGCTACACCTTC
TRBV9	NA	TRBJ2-4	NA	CASSVEQFYNSIQYF	TGTGCCAGCAGCGTAGAACAGTTTTATAATAGCATTCAGTACTTC
TRBV27	NA	TRBJ2-1	TRBD2	CASRSLRTSGYNEQFF	TGTGCCAGCAGAAGCCTCCGGACTAGCGGCTACAATGAGCAGTTCTTC
TRBV27	NA	TRBJ2-1	NA	CASTHYPGSYNEQFF	TGTGCCAGCACCCACTACCCGGGCTCCTACAATGAGCAGTTCTTC
TRBV28	NA	TRBJ2-4	NA	CASSFVSGNIQYF	TGTGCCAGCAGTTTTGTATCCGGGAACATTCAGTACTTC
TRBV19	NA	TRBJ2-5	NA	CASSIYEEDGETQYF	TGTGCCAGTAGTATATACGAGGAGGACGGGGAGACCCAGTACTTC
TRBV9	NA	TRBJ1-2	TRBD1	CASSVNRGTGDRGGYTF	TGTGCCAGCAGCGTAAACCGAGGGACAGGGGACCGGGGGGGCTACACCTTC
TRBV7-9	NA	TRBJ1-4	NA	CASSLQGQQFF	TGTGCCAGCAGCTTACAAGGACAGCAGTTTTTT
TRBV9	NA	TRBJ2-3	TRBD2	CASRTPLAGGPDTQYF	TGTGCCAGCCGGACGCCGCTTGCGGGGGGGCCGGATACGCAGTATTTT
TRBV6-5	NA	TRBJ1-5	NA	CASSLASAGQPQHF	TGTGCCAGCAGTCTGGCCTCTGCGGGTCAGCCCCAGCATTTT
TRBV2	NA	TRBJ1-1	NA	CASRDRRNTEAFF	TGTGCCAGCAGAGACAGGAGGAACACTGAAGCTTTCTTT
TRBV5-4	NA	TRBJ1-1	TRBD1	CASSSGTGYVAEAFF	TGTGCCAGCAGCTCCGGGACAGGGTACGTCGCTGAAGCTTTCTTT
TRBV9	NA	TRBJ2-1	TRBD2	CASRVEGREASYNEQFF	TGTGCCAGCAGAGTAGAAGGGCGGGAGGCTTCCTACAATGAGCAGTTCTTC
TRBV10-3	NA	TRBJ1-2	NA	CAISAGGARGPDGYTF	TGTGCCATCAGCGCTGGGGGGGCGCGAGGCCCTGATGGCTACACCTTC
TRBV7-9	NA	TRBJ1-2	NA	CASSPPSDLNYGYTF	TGTGCCAGCAGCCCGCCGTCAGACTTGAACTATGGCTACACCTTC
TRBV15	NA	TRBJ1-1	NA	CATSGTPTGLNTEAFF	TGTGCCACCAGCGGGACCCCTACAGGGCTGAACACTGAAGCTTTCTTT
TRBV4-1	NA	TRBJ2-7	TRBD1	CASSHPATGSGNEQYF	TGCGCCAGCAGCCACCCCGCGACAGGGTCCGGGAACGAGCAGTACTTC
TRBV29-1	NA	TRBJ2-7	TRBD1	CSVVGTGMGEQYF	TGCAGCGTTGTAGGGACAGGGATGGGAGAGCAGTACTTC
TRBV5-1	NA	TRBJ2-7	NA	CASSVGDYEQYF	TGCGCCAGCAGCGTAGGGGACTACGAGCAGTACTTC
TRBV5-1	NA	TRBJ2-3	NA	CASSTSGRTDTQYF	TGCGCCAGCAGCACCAGCGGACGCACAGATACGCAGTATTTT
TRBV9	NA	TRBJ2-6	TRBD1	CASNDRAAGANVLTF	TGTGCCAGCAACGACAGGGCGGCTGGGGCCAACGTCCTGACTTTC
TRBV9	NA	TRBJ2-1	NA	CASSVQGKSYNEQFF	TGTGCCAGCAGCGTGCAGGGGAAGTCCTACAATGAGCAGTTCTTC
TRBV9	NA	TRBJ1-1	NA	CASSVGGQNTEAFF	TGTGCCAGCAGCGTAGGCGGACAGAACACTGAAGCTTTCTTT
TRBV4-1	NA	TRBJ2-1	TRBD1	CASSHRQGSYNEQFF	TGCGCCAGCAGCCACCGACAGGGCTCCTACAATGAGCAGTTCTTC
TRBV18	NA	TRBJ2-7	TRBD1	CASSREGQGYYEQYF	TGTGCCAGCTCAAGGGAGGGACAGGGATACTACGAGCAGTACTTC